This is a list of T cell receptor beta chains from one sample in a study of PD-1 blockade in classical Hodgkin lymphoma. TCRdb keeps only in-frame clones here, not all; method: immunoSEQ multiplex PCR. This sample yields 25,000 to 35,000 clones, of which around 85% are seen a single time; over 2% belongs to the top ten. The sample here was CD4+ T cells from blood, taken before the fourth cycle of nivolumab. The receptor source for this set is a human donor with classical Hodgkin lymphoma. CDR3s include the opening cysteine and the closing phenylalanine or tryptophan. The order of the fields is V gene, D gene, J gene, clone size, CDR3 DNA, CDR3 protein. A D gene is named only where the DNA matches it firmly. Only some rows state a clone size, as once, few, many or a class for expanded clones.

>TRBV10-3|-|TRBJ1-4|-
TGTGCCATCAGTGAGTCGCTCGGTCAGGCTAATGAAAAACTGTTTTTT
CAISESLGQANEKLFF
>TRBV29-1|-|TRBJ2-7|-
TGCAGCGTTGAGAGAGATAACTACGAGCAGTACTTC
CSVERDNYEQYF
>TRBV6-6|-|TRBJ2-1|-
TGTGCCAGCAGTGATCCCGGGACGTACAATGAGCAGTTCTTC
CASSDPGTYNEQFF
>TRBV2|TRBD1|TRBJ1-5|few
TGTGCCAGCAGGGGACAGAGCAATCAGCCCCAGCATTTT
CASRGQSNQPQHF
>TRBV19|-|TRBJ1-1|-
TGTGCCAGTAGTATAGACAGGGGGAACACTGAAGCTTTCTTT
CASSIDRGNTEAFF
>TRBV27|TRBD2|TRBJ2-2|-
TGTGCCAGCAGTCTTAAGACTAGCGGGAGGGTTGGGTGGACCGGGGAGCTGTTTTTT
CASSLKTSGRVGWTGELFF
>TRBV30|TRBD2|TRBJ2-1|-
TGTGCCTGGACAGGGACTAGCGGTTACAATGAGCAGTTCTTC
CAWTGTSGYNEQFF
>TRBV7-9|-|TRBJ2-1|-
TGTGCCAGCAGCCCCCGGGAAGCCTACAATGAGCAGTTCTTC
CASSPREAYNEQFF
>TRBV10-3|-|TRBJ2-7|once
TGTGCCATCACGGAGGGTCTTAAACTTCCCTACGAGCAGTACTTC
CAITEGLKLPYEQYF
>TRBV2|-|TRBJ1-1|few
TGTGCCAGCACCGAGCGGGGGAAAGCTTTCTTT
CASTERGKAFF
>TRBV7-2|TRBD1|TRBJ2-1|-
TGTGCCAGCAGCCGGGACAGGGGAGGAAATGAGCAGTTCTTC
CASSRDRGGNEQFF
>TRBV25-1|-|TRBJ2-4|-
TGTGCCAGCAGTGATATGGGGCTAGCTGACGACAACATTCAGTACTTC
CASSDMGLADDNIQYF
>TRBV20-1|-|TRBJ1-2|-
TGCAGTGCTCGAACGGTGTATGGCTACACCTTC
CSARTVYGYTF
>TRBV5-8|-|TRBJ2-5|-
TGTGCCAGCAGACGGGGACCGTTACAAGAGACCCAGTACTTC
CASRRGPLQETQYF
>TRBV28|TRBD1|TRBJ1-2|-
TGTGCCAGCAGTGTCGACAGGGGGCGTGCGTCCGGCTACACCTTC
CASSVDRGRASGYTF
>TRBV5-6|TRBD1|TRBJ2-1|-
TGTGCCAGCAGCCTCGACAGGGTAGGCTACAATGAGCAGTTCTTC
CASSLDRVGYNEQFF
>TRBV28|-|TRBJ1-1|-
TGTGCCAGCAGTCAGCCGGGACAGAACACTGAAGCTTTCTTT
CASSQPGQNTEAFF
>TRBV28|TRBD2|TRBJ2-5|-
TGTGCCAGCAATCCTGCCGGGACTAGCGGAAAAGAGACCCAGTACTTC
CASNPAGTSGKETQYF
>TRBV4-1|-|TRBJ2-2|-
TGCGCCAGCAGCCAAGATTCGGGGTTCCTGTTGGCCGGGGAGCTGTTTTTT
CASSQDSGFLLAGELFF
>TRBV28|TRBD1|TRBJ2-1|-
TGTGCCAGCAGTTCCCCAGGGGGCCCACACTACAATGAGCAGTTCTTC
CASSSPGGPHYNEQFF
>TRBV4-2|TRBD1|TRBJ1-2|few
TGTGCCAGCAGCCAAGGACAGGGAGGGTATGGCTACACCTTC
CASSQGQGGYGYTF
>TRBV30|-|TRBJ1-3|-
TGTGCCTGGAGTCTGGCGGTTGGAAACACCATATATTTT
CAWSLAVGNTIYF
>TRBV7-2|-|TRBJ1-4|-
TGTGCCAGCAGCCTGGGGATCACCAGGGGCTTGGGTGAAAAACTGTTTTTT
CASSLGITRGLGEKLFF
>TRBV4-2|TRBD1|TRBJ1-2|-
TGTGCCAGCAGCCAAAAATATGAAGGGGGCCCTATTAGTGGCTACACCTTC
CASSQKYEGGPISGYTF
>TRBV15|-|TRBJ1-2|few
TGTGCCACCAGCCCCCGAAAGACAGGAGCGGGCTACACCTTC
CATSPRKTGAGYTF
>TRBV6-1|-|TRBJ2-3|-
TGTGCCAGCAGTGAAGCCGACGTGCTTCGGAGGGGCATAGATACGCAGTATTTT
CASSEADVLRRGIDTQYF
>TRBV27|TRBD1|TRBJ1-2|-
TGTGCCAGCAGTCAGGACAGGGGGCTGGGAGGCTACACCTTC
CASSQDRGLGGYTF
>TRBV7-9|TRBD2|TRBJ2-1|-
TGTGCCAGCAGCTCACCTAGCGGAACTTTATACAATGAGCAGTTCTTC
CASSSPSGTLYNEQFF
>TRBV18|TRBD1|TRBJ2-3|-
TGTGCCAGCTCACCGACAGGGTCTTCCACAGATACGCAGTATTTT
CASSPTGSSTDTQYF
>TRBV9|-|TRBJ1-4|-
TGTGCCAGCAGCCCCACAGGGTTAAGTGAAAAACTGTTTTTT
CASSPTGLSEKLFF
>TRBV19|TRBD2|TRBJ2-7|-
TGTGCCAGTAGTATAAGTTTAGCGGGGGCTTACGAGCAGTACTTC
CASSISLAGAYEQYF
>TRBV28|-|TRBJ1-1|once
TGTGCCAGCAGTTTAACCCCCTCCCACAGAGAAGCTTTCTTT
CASSLTPSHREAFF
>TRBV28|TRBD1|TRBJ1-1|once
TGTGCCAGTCGCACCGAACAGGGGGCGGCTGAAGCTTTCTTT
CASRTEQGAAEAFF
>TRBV30|-|TRBJ1-2|few
TGTGCCTGGAGCGGACCCGGGACGGGACACTATGGCTACACCTTC
CAWSGPGTGHYGYTF
>TRBV5-4|-|TRBJ2-3|-
TGTGCCAGCAGCTCTCAGGAAGCGGCAGATACGCAGTATTTT
CASSSQEAADTQYF
>TRBV19|TRBD1|TRBJ1-3|-
TGTGCCAGTACCGACAGGGGGCGATCGGGAAACACCATATATTTT
CASTDRGRSGNTIYF
>TRBV4-2|TRBD1|TRBJ2-7|-
TGTGCCAGCAGCCGGGACAGTTCCTACGAGCAGTACTTC
CASSRDSSYEQYF
>TRBV27|-|TRBJ1-5|-
TGTGCCAGCAGTCGACCACCGGGGCCCGAGGGCAATCAGCCCCAGCATTTT
CASSRPPGPEGNQPQHF
>TRBV19|-|TRBJ2-2|-
TGTGCCAGTAGTCCGAGTCTTAGATACGCCGGGGAGCTGTTTTTT
CASSPSLRYAGELFF
>TRBV16|-|TRBJ2-1|-
TGTGCCAGCAGCCACCCTGTACCGAAGCCACCGAGCTCCTACAATGAGCAGTTCTTC
CASSHPVPKPPSSYNEQFF
>TRBV5-1|TRBD1|TRBJ2-2|-
TGCGCCAGCAGCTTAGACAGGGGGCTGAACACCGGGGAGCTGTTTTTT
CASSLDRGLNTGELFF
>TRBV28|-|TRBJ2-1|once
TGTGCCAGCATCGGGGCAGGGTCATACAATGAGCAGTTCTTC
CASIGAGSYNEQFF
>TRBV4-1|TRBD2|TRBJ2-2|-
TGCGCCAGCAGCCAAGTATGGGAGGGGAGGGTCACCGGGGAGCTGTTTTTT
CASSQVWEGRVTGELFF
>TRBV30|TRBD1|TRBJ2-7|-
TGTGCCTGGAACCCATCCGGGACAGGGCTCTACGAGCAGTACTTC
CAWNPSGTGLYEQYF
>TRBV5-1|TRBD1|TRBJ2-5|-
TGCGCCAGCAGCCATGTTGGGCGCAGGGGGGAGACCCAGTACTTC
CASSHVGRRGETQYF
>TRBV7-9|-|TRBJ2-5|-
TGTGCCAGCAGCTTAAGGGGGGGTGACCAAGAGACCCAGTACTTC
CASSLRGGDQETQYF
>TRBV5-1|-|TRBJ2-4|-
TGCGCCAGCAGCGCCGGTGAGACTATAGCCAAAAACATTCAGTACTTC
CASSAGETIAKNIQYF
>TRBV5-6|TRBD1|TRBJ1-1|-
TGTGCCAGCAGCTCCCTGGTGGGACAGGGTAGTTCGACTGAAGCTTTCTTT
CASSSLVGQGSSTEAFF
>TRBV28|-|TRBJ2-7|-
TGTGCCAGCAGTAGGGGGTTGGTCGAGCAGTACTTC
CASSRGLVEQYF
>TRBV4-2|TRBD1|TRBJ1-1|-
TGTGCCAGCAGCCACCGGGACAGGAGTGAAGCTTTCTTT
CASSHRDRSEAFF
>TRBV6-1|-|TRBJ2-7|-
TGTGCCAGCAAGGACAGCTTCTACGAGCAGTACTTC
CASKDSFYEQYF
>TRBV19|TRBD2|TRBJ2-7|-
TGTGCCAGTAGGGCTAGCGGGACCTACGAGCAGTACTTC
CASRASGTYEQYF
>TRBV7-2|TRBD2|TRBJ2-1|-
TGTGCCAGCAGCAAGGGGGCGGGAGGGCGGAATGAGCAGTTCTTC
CASSKGAGGRNEQFF
>TRBV7-2|-|TRBJ1-5|once
TGTGCCAGCAGCTTAGAAAAGAGGCAGCCCCAGCATTTT
CASSLEKRQPQHF
>TRBV14|TRBD2|TRBJ2-2|-
TGTGCCAGCAGCCCATTGCCCAGCGGGGGCACCGGGGAGCTGTTTTTT
CASSPLPSGGTGELFF
>TRBV4-2|-|TRBJ2-5|once
TGTGCCAGCAGCCAAGATGGGGACGTCGCGCATCGCGGGACCCAGTACTTC
CASSQDGDVAHRGTQYF
>TRBV6-5|-|TRBJ2-7|-
TGTGCCAGCACCCTAAGAGGGCAGATCTACGAGCAGTACTTC
CASTLRGQIYEQYF
>TRBV27|-|TRBJ2-7|-
TGTGCCAGCGGCCGGCCGAACTTTCTCTACGAGCAGTACTTC
CASGRPNFLYEQYF
>TRBV2|-|TRBJ1-5|-
TGTGCCAGCAGTGGGAGGGGGTTTACCCCTCAGCCCCAGCATTTT
CASSGRGFTPQPQHF